A selection of T cell receptor beta chains follows, all from one sample in a study of PD-L1 blockade in urothelial cancer. Clones were sequenced by immunoSEQ multiplex PCR, and TCRdb holds only the in-frame ones, with some missing. Here the sample spans tens of thousands of clones, over 65% being singletons. This specimen was PBMCs, taken around atezolizumab (anti-PD-L1) treatment. The origin of the receptors is a man aged 60-69 years with urothelial cancer. Both conserved end residues are part of each CDR3. D genes are given only for firm matches.

j_call v_call d_call cdr3_aa
TRBJ1-1 TRBV7-9 - CASSFYREPARVGAFF
TRBJ1-2 TRBV4-2 TRBD1 CASSQELRTGKGYGYTF
TRBJ2-7 TRBV19 TRBD1 CASSRGPGQGSYEQYF
TRBJ2-3 TRBV18 - CASSPLAGTDTQYF
TRBJ2-1 TRBV14 TRBD2 CASRLAGAVNEQFF
TRBJ1-5 TRBV6-1 - CASSEKPQPQHF
TRBJ1-5 TRBV18 TRBD1 CASSRETGGNQPQHF
TRBJ2-7 TRBV5-1 - CASSVITGSSYEQYF
TRBJ1-2 TRBV5-1 - CASSPGGTGNYGYTF
TRBJ2-7 TRBV10-2 - CASMDGSSYEQYF
TRBJ2-2 TRBV2 - CASSPDTGELFF
TRBJ2-7 TRBV27 - CASSFTVLGPYEQYF
TRBJ2-1 TRBV11-1 TRBD2 CASSQAGAGYNEQFF
TRBJ1-1 TRBV6-6 - CASSYTGNTEAFF
TRBJ1-2 TRBV6-5 TRBD1 CASSYRGPNYGYTF
TRBJ1-5 TRBV9 TRBD1 CASSVTGESNQPQHF
TRBJ2-3 TRBV5-1 - CASSQQGDTQYF
TRBJ1-4 TRBV19 - CASTPGDSTGEKLFF
TRBJ2-5 TRBV25-1 TRBD1 CASETGGMEETQYF
TRBJ1-1 TRBV14 - CASSLYSGGEAFF
TRBJ2-2 TRBV7-7 - CASSPRTDTNTGELFF
TRBJ1-2 TRBV30 - CAWATANYGYTF
TRBJ1-1 TRBV6-1 - CASSAPFLGANTEAFF
TRBJ1-1 TRBV5-1 - CASSEGVNTEAFF
TRBJ1-1 TRBV5-6 TRBD1 CASLRRGLVAFF
TRBJ2-5 TRBV5-6 - CASSFGHETQYF
TRBJ2-7 TRBV2 TRBD1 CASSGQGFYEQYF
TRBJ1-5 TRBV4-2 TRBD1 CASSQSRGGNQPQHF
TRBJ2-5 TRBV7-2 - CASSLVGALQETQYF
TRBJ2-3 TRBV7-2 TRBD1 CATGTGGIADTQYF
TRBJ2-7 TRBV6-5 TRBD1 CASTPPGQGYYEQYF
TRBJ1-1 TRBV18 - CASSLHILDMNTEAFF
TRBJ2-2 TRBV18 - CASSQLNTGELFF
TRBJ2-7 TRBV9 TRBD2 CASSYGGTSGTYEQYF
TRBJ2-2 TRBV6-1 - CASSERRSGLNTGELFF
TRBJ2-7 TRBV23-1 TRBD1 CASSLPKGQGLSEQYF
TRBJ2-7 TRBV5-1 - CASSLVGRVDEQYF
TRBJ2-7 TRBV6-1 - CASSDTGSSYEQYF
TRBJ1-1 TRBV11-3 TRBD1 CASSLGQVAEAFF